The TCR beta chain described here comes from a study of T cell responses to AZD1222 COVID-19 vaccine. Sequencing used immunoSEQ multiplex PCR; TCRdb keeps in-frame clones, though not all of them. Altogether fewer than 55,000 clones are present, about 90% being singletons, with the ten largest covering about 36%. The length of the CDR3 is 14 residues. With 2 bases removed from V and 7 bases from J, the gap between germline ends came to 12 bases. In germline, CDR1 is SNHLY, CDR2 FYNNEI. Combined were second doses at about 4 or about 12 weeks. The genes are TRBV2 and TRBJ1-5; the D gene is possibly TRBD1 (5 bases). Specimen: peripheral blood, collected 28 days after the second AZD1222 dose. This receptor was identified in an adult who received the AZD1222 COVID-19 vaccine. CDR3 sequence reads: CASSESRVEQPQHF. As DNA, the CDR3 is TGTGCCAGCAGTGAAAGCAGGGTAGAACAGCCCCAGCATTTT.